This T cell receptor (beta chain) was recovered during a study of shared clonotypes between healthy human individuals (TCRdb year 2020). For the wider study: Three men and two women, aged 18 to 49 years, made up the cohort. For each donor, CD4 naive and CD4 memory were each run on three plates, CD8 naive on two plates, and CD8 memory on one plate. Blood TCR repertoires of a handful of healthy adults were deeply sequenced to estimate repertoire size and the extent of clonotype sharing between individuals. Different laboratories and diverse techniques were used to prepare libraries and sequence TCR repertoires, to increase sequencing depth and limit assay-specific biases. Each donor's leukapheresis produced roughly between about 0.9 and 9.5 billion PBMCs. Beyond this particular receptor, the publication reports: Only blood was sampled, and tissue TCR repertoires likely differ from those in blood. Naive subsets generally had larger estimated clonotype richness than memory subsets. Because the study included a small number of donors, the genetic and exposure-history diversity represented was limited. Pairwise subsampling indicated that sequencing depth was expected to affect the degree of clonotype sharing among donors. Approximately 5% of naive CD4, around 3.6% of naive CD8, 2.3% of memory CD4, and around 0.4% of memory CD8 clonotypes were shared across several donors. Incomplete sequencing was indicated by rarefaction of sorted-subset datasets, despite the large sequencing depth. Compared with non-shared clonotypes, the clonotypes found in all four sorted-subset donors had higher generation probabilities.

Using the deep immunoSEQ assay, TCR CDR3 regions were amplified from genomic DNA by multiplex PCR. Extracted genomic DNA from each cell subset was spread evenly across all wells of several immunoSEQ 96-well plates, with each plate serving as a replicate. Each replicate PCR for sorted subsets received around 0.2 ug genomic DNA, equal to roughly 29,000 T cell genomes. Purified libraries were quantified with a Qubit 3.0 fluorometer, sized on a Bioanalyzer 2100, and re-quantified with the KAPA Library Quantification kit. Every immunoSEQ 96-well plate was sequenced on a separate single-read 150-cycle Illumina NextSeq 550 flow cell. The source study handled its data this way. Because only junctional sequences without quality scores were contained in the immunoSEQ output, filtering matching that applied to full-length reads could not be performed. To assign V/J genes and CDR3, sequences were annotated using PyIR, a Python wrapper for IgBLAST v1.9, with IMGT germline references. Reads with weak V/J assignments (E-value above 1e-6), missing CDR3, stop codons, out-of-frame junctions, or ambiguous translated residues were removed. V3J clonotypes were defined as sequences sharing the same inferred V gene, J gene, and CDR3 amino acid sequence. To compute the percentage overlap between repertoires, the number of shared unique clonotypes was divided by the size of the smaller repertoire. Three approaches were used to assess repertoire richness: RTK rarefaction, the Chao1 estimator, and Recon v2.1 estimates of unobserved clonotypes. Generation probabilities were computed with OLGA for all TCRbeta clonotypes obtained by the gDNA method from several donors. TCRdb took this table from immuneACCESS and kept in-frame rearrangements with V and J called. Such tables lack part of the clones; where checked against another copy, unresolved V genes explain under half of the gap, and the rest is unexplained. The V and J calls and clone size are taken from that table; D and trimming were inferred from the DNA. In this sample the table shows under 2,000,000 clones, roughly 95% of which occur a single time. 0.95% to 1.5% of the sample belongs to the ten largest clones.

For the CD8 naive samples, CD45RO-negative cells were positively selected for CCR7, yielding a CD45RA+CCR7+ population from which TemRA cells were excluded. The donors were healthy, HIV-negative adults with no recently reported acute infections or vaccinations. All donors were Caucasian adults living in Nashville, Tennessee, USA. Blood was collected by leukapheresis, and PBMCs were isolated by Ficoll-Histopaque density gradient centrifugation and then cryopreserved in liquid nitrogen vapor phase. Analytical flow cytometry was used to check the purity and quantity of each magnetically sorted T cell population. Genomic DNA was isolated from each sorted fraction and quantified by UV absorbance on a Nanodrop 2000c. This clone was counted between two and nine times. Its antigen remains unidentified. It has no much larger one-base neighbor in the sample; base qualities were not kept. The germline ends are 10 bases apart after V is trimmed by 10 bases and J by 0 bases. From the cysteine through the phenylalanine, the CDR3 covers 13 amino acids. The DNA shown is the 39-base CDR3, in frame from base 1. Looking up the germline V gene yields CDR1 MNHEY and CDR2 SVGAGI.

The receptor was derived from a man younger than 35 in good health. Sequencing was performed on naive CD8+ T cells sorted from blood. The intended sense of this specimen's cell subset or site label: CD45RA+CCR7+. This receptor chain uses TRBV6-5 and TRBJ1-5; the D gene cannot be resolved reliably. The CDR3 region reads CATSANSNQPQHF. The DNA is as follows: TGTGCCACCTCTGCTAATAGCAATCAGCCCCAGCATTTT.